A single TCR beta chain is shown here with its context. No antigen is known for it. The TCR beta cDNA libraries contained unique molecular identifiers. From the PCR reads, TCRdb called clonotypes with MiXCR, one entry per CDR3 protein. Of 450,000 to 700,000 distinct CDR3 sequences listed, 44% were seen once; the top ten hold 1.7%. These data come from a study of post-analysis software for immune sequencing data. Points from the study as a whole: Patients showed TRBV5-6, TRBV5-1 and TRBV20-1 among five TRBV segments more frequent than in controls. Controls significantly exceeded multiple sclerosis patients in normalized Chao1 diversity.

The germline V and J ends were trimmed by 4 bases and 1 base, with 14 bases remaining between them. The CDR3 extends over 14 amino acids. Germline V gives CDR1 SQVTM, CDR2 ANQGSEA. Material: blood. The rearrangement joins TRBV29-1 to TRBJ2-7, with D perhaps given as TRBD1 or TRBD2 (5 bases each). The TCR was taken from a girl aged 10 to 17 with multiple sclerosis. This chain's CDR3 is CSVGGRQSSYEQYF. The CDR3 nucleotides are TGCAGCGTTGGGGGGAGACAATCTTCCTACGAGCAGTACTTC.